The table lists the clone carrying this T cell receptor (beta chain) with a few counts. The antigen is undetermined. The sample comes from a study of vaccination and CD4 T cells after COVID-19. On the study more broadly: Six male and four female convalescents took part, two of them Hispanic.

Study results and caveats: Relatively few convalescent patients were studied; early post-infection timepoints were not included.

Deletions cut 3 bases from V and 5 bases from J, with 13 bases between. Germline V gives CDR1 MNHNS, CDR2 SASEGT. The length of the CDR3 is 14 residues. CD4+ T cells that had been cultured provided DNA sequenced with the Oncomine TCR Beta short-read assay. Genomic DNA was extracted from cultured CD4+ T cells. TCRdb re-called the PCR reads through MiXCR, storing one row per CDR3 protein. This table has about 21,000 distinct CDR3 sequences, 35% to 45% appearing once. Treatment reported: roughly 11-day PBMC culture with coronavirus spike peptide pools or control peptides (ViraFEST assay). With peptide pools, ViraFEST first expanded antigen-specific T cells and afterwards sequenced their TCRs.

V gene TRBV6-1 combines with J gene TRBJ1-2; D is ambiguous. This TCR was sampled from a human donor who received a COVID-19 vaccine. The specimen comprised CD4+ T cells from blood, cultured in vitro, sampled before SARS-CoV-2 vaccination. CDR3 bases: TGTGCCAGCAGTGAGGCGGCAGCGACATATGGCTACACCTTC. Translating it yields CASSEAAATYGYTF.